These 7 T cell receptor beta chains share one sample of origin, sequenced in a study of T-cell reconstitution after alpha-beta-depleted transplantation in children. Using unique molecular identifiers, the investigators prepared the TCRbeta library. TCRdb passed the PCR reads through MiXCR, listing each CDR3 protein once. In the table there are around 440,000 distinct CDR3 sequences, 10% to 13% of which are singletons. Sequences were derived from PBMCs, sampled before TCRalphabeta/CD19-depleted stem cell transplant. These receptors all come from a child aged 2-15 years with inherited bone marrow failure, due to receive a stem cell transplant.

The chain carries TRBV7-9 and TRBJ2-1; D possibly corresponds to TRBD2 (6 bases). CDR1 and CDR2 from the germline V gene are SEHNR and FQNEAQ (reference sequence). The CDR3 is made up of 14 amino acids. V lost 8 bases, J lost 4 bases, and 15 bases lay in between. The CDR3 DNA reads as TGTGCCAGCCAGGCGGGGACGCCGTACAATGAGCAGTTCTTC. The encoded protein is CASQAGTPYNEQFF.

This clonotype was found once. A much larger clone lies one base from this, so it may be a read error. V gene TRBV2 combines with J gene TRBJ1-2, with D maybe TRBD1 (5 bases). The CDR3 extends over 14 amino acids. V was trimmed by 7 bases and J by 7 bases, leaving 19 bases between them. Germline CDR1 reads SNHLY; CDR2 reads FYNNEI. The CDR3 protein is CASNPLSRVGGYTF. CDR3 nucleotide sequence: TGTGCCAGCAATCCCCTCAGCAGGGTGGGTGGCTACACCTTC.

This clonotype was seen repeatedly, ten times or more. CDR3 sequence: CASSQEEGAEQFF. CDR3 nucleotide sequence: TGCGCCAGCAGCCAAGAGGAGGGGGCTGAGCAGTTCTTC. The J gene is TRBJ2-1, the V gene TRBV4-3; tentatively, D is TRBD1 (7 bases). From germline, CDR1 is LGHNA and CDR2 YSLEER. The CDR3 runs 13 residues. With 0 bases removed from V and 9 bases from J, the gap between germline ends came to 9 bases.

This chain uses TRBV12-3 or TRBV12-4 with TRBJ2-1, with TRBD2 matching over 12 bases. The CDR3 is 15 amino acids. V gave up 7 bases and J gave up 8 bases; unmatched junction bases: 9. The CDR3 region is CASKPGTSGLDEQFF. The DNA for the CDR3 is TGTGCCAGCAAACCCGGGACTAGCGGGCTGGATGAGCAGTTCTTC.

The V gene is TRBV5-1, the J gene TRBJ2-1; D tentatively reads TRBD1 or TRBD2 (5 bases each). The germline V and J ends were trimmed by 4 bases and 6 bases, with 20 bases remaining between them. The CDR3 has 16 amino acids. CDR1 and CDR2 from the germline V gene are SGHRS and YFSETQ. The CDR3 bases are TGCGCCAGCAGCGCGGCCGGGACCAGAATTTCCAATGAGCAGTTCTTC. Protein product: CASSAAGTRISNEQFF.

This clonotype was seen ten or more times. J is TRBJ2-7 and V is TRBV5-5; 9 nucleotides line up with TRBD1. The trim removed 3 bases at V and 4 bases at J, leaving 2 bases unmatched. The CDR3 contains 13 residues. The germline gives CDR1 SGHKS, CDR2 YYEKEE (reference sequence). CDR3 in amino acids: CASSWDRAYEQYF. CDR3 coding DNA: TGTGCCAGCAGCTGGGACAGGGCATACGAGCAGTACTTC. The variable domain in full, with the rest retrieved from reference TRBV5-5 and TRBJ2-7, is DAGVTQSPTHLIKTRGQQVTLRCSPISGHKSVSWYQQVLGQGPQFIFQYYEKEERGRGNFPDRFSARQFPNYSSELNVNALLLGDSALYLCASSWDRAYEQYFGPGTRLTVT.

This clonotype appeared many times. This chain connects TRBV28 to TRBJ2-7; the match to TRBD2 covers 10 bases. The germline V gene encodes CDR1 MDHEN and CDR2 SYDVKM. The V gene end was trimmed by 3 bases and the J gene end by 1 base; junction bases not matched to a gene: 9. The CDR3 totals 17 residues. Here the CDR3 reads CASSLGLAGEGSYEQYF. The CDR3 DNA reads TGTGCCAGCAGTTTGGGGCTAGCGGGAGAGGGATCCTACGAGCAGTACTTC.